This T cell receptor beta chain was recorded in a study of T cells in Graves' hyperthyroidism and ophthalmopathy. Amplified regions were TCR beta CDR3 sequences from RNA transcripts. The primer set for the first-round RT-PCR of the TCR CDR3 was HTBI. Using its own MiXCR run on the multiplex PCR reads, TCRdb lists one record per CDR3 protein. The sample contains 270,000 or so distinct CDR3 sequences, under 30% of which appear only once. This CDR3 has 13 amino acids. The germline V gene has CDR1 SGHRS and CDR2 YFSETQ. V was pared by 3 bases and J by 3 bases, with 9 bases between. The V call is TRBV5-1, the J call TRBJ1-1; D unclear. The TCR comes from a man aged 40-55 years with Graves' hyperthyroidism that later progressed to Graves' ophthalmopathy. Sample: blood. In DNA form, the CDR3 reads TGCGCCAGCAGCTGGTCTAAAGACACTGAAGCTTTCTTT. Translation: CASSWSKDTEAFF.